The rows below give T cell receptor beta chains drawn from one sample of a study of blood T cell repertoires in COVID-19. Sequenced by immunoSEQ multiplex PCR; TCRdb stores in-frame clones only, minus some. Of tens of thousands of clones in the sample, 83% are singletons; the top ten hold 11%. Sequenced sample: peripheral blood. Receptor source: a human donor in a cohort sampled during active COVID-19. The CDR3 runs from the conserved cysteine through the conserved F or W. The D gene is left open where the match is weak. Some rows mark clone size as missing; the rest say once, few, many or name a class of expanded clone.

clone_size j_call d_call v_call cdr3_aa cdr3_nt
- TRBJ2-7 - TRBV15 CATSRGLTYEQYF TGTGCCACCAGCAGAGGACTAACCTACGAGCAGTACTTC
- TRBJ1-2 - TRBV25-1 CASSEGQRYGGYTF TGTGCCAGCAGTGAGGGGCAGCGATACGGCGGCTACACCTTC
- TRBJ1-1 - TRBV29-1 CSVEEGGYTEAFF TGCAGCGTTGAAGAGGGGGGTTACACTGAAGCTTTCTTT
- TRBJ2-7 - TRBV28 CASSLSGDVGEQYF TGTGCCAGCAGTTTATCGGGGGATGTGGGGGAGCAGTACTTC
- TRBJ1-1 TRBD1 TRBV5-1 CASSLGDRGNTEAFF TGCGCCAGCAGCTTGGGGGACAGGGGCAACACTGAAGCTTTCTTT
- TRBJ2-7 - TRBV28 CASRTGPAGGGYEQYF TGTGCCAGCCGGACAGGGCCAGCGGGAGGAGGCTACGAGCAGTACTTC
- TRBJ1-2 TRBD1 TRBV4-2 CASSPSGGSAGGYTF TGTGCCAGCAGCCCCTCAGGGGGGTCCGCCGGTGGCTACACCTTC
once TRBJ1-2 TRBD1 TRBV7-9 CASSPGGQGFFGYTF TGTGCCAGCAGCCCGGGGGGACAGGGGTTTTTTGGCTACACCTTC
- TRBJ1-1 - TRBV7-2 CASSLVGPPRGTEAFF TGTGCCAGCAGCTTAGTGGGTCCTCCGCGGGGCACTGAAGCTTTCTTT
- TRBJ1-1 - TRBV2 CASSQDSWGNTEAFF TGTGCCAGCAGTCAGGACAGTTGGGGGAACACTGAAGCTTTCTTT
- TRBJ1-4 TRBD1 TRBV7-2 CASSRQGALEEKLFF TGTGCCAGCAGCCGTCAGGGGGCGCTTGAAGAAAAACTGTTTTTT
- TRBJ2-2 TRBD2 TRBV19 CASSRTGTSGTGELFF TGTGCCAGTAGTAGGACCGGGACTAGCGGCACCGGGGAGCTGTTTTTT
- TRBJ2-7 - TRBV4-3 CASSQVRQGEQYF TGCGCCAGCAGCCAAGTGCGCCAGGGCGAGCAGTACTTC
- TRBJ2-1 TRBD2 TRBV10-3 CAISTSGGAGNEQFF TGTGCCATCAGTACTAGCGGGGGGGCCGGTAATGAGCAGTTCTTC
- TRBJ1-1 - TRBV7-3 CASSLRAGGSSEAFF TGTGCCAGCAGCTTACGTGCGGGAGGCAGCTCTGAAGCTTTCTTT
- TRBJ1-1 - TRBV5-1 CASSSGEAANTEAFF TGCGCCAGCAGCTCGGGGGAGGCCGCGAACACTGAAGCTTTCTTT
- TRBJ1-2 - TRBV3-1/TRBV3-2 CASSPFGDLARGYTF TGTGCCAGCAGCCCGTTTGGGGACTTGGCTAGGGGCTACACCTTC
- TRBJ2-7 TRBD1 TRBV19 CASSITGTEPYEQYF TGTGCCAGTAGTATAACCGGGACAGAGCCTTACGAGCAGTACTTC
once TRBJ2-3 TRBD1 TRBV24-1 CATSPRDRADTQYF TGTGCCACCAGTCCCCGGGACAGGGCTGATACGCAGTATTTT
- TRBJ2-2 TRBD1 TRBV4-1 CASSQAQGAYGELFF TGCGCCAGCAGCCAAGCCCAGGGGGCATACGGGGAGCTGTTTTTT
- TRBJ1-6 - TRBV27 CASRRLMPLHF TGTGCCAGCAGGCGTCTCATGCCCCTCCACTTT
- TRBJ1-4 - TRBV7-9 CASSLGQGGEKLFF TGTGCCAGCAGCTTAGGTCAGGGCGGTGAAAAACTGTTTTTT
once TRBJ1-3 TRBD1 TRBV10-3 CAIHDRGEGSGNTIYF TGTGCCATCCACGACAGGGGAGAAGGCTCTGGAAACACCATATATTTT
few TRBJ1-1 TRBD1 TRBV29-1 CSVRGTGDTEAFF TGCAGCGTACGCGGGACAGGGGACACTGAAGCTTTCTTT
- TRBJ2-7 - TRBV4-2 CASSQGQGEQYF TGTGCCAGCAGCCAAGGGCAGGGGGAGCAGTACTTC
- TRBJ1-1 - TRBV2 CASSHKTGNTEAFF TGTGCCAGCAGCCACAAGACTGGGAACACTGAAGCTTTCTTT
- TRBJ1-4 TRBD1 TRBV18 CASSPRRQGGNEKLFF TGTGCCAGCTCACCACGGCGACAGGGGGGTAATGAAAAACTGTTTTTT
- TRBJ2-7 TRBD1 TRBV6-5 CASSYLPGTGDYEQYF TGTGCCAGCAGTTATCTCCCAGGGACAGGGGACTACGAGCAGTACTTC
- TRBJ1-4 - TRBV7-9 CASSLGWPGYNEKLFF TGTGCCAGCAGCTTAGGTTGGCCAGGGTATAATGAAAAACTGTTTTTT
once TRBJ2-7 TRBD1 TRBV6-6 CASNIPGQGAYEQYF TGTGCCAGCAACATACCGGGACAGGGGGCCTACGAGCAGTACTTC
many TRBJ2-6 - TRBV6-2/TRBV6-3 CASSYGISGANVLTF TGTGCCAGCAGTTACGGCATCTCTGGGGCCAACGTCCTGACTTTC
- TRBJ1-2 TRBD1 TRBV3-1/TRBV3-2 CASSYRDSQGGYTF TGTGCCAGCAGCTACAGGGACAGCCAGGGAGGCTACACCTTC
- TRBJ1-2 TRBD1 TRBV7-3 CASSQTGTGSYGYTF TGTGCCAGCAGCCAAACCGGGACAGGGTCTTATGGCTACACCTTC
once TRBJ1-2 - TRBV7-8 CASSLGGGTNYGYTF TGTGCCAGCAGCTTAGGAGGGGGTACAAACTATGGCTACACCTTC
few TRBJ1-5 - TRBV18 CASSPAQGDQPQHF TGTGCCAGCTCACCAGCACAGGGCGATCAGCCCCAGCATTTT
- TRBJ1-5 - TRBV28 CASRRQLSNQPQHF TGTGCCAGCAGACGACAGTTGAGCAATCAGCCCCAGCATTTT
- TRBJ1-2 - TRBV6-5 CASSSTTDPGGYTF TGTGCCAGCAGTTCCACGACAGATCCGGGCGGCTACACCTTC
- TRBJ1-1 TRBD1 TRBV28 CASSFAGQGMAFF TGTGCCAGCAGTTTTGCGGGACAGGGGATGGCTTTCTTT
- TRBJ2-7 - TRBV5-1 CASSLASGSNEQYF TGCGCCAGCAGCTTGGCCTCAGGGTCCAACGAGCAGTACTTC
- TRBJ2-7 TRBD1 TRBV3-1/TRBV3-2 CASSHRDRGPIEQYF TGTGCCAGCAGCCACCGGGACAGGGGGCCAATCGAGCAGTACTTC
- TRBJ1-1 - TRBV6-5 CASRSRGDTEAFF TGTGCCAGCAGGTCGCGGGGGGACACTGAAGCTTTCTTT